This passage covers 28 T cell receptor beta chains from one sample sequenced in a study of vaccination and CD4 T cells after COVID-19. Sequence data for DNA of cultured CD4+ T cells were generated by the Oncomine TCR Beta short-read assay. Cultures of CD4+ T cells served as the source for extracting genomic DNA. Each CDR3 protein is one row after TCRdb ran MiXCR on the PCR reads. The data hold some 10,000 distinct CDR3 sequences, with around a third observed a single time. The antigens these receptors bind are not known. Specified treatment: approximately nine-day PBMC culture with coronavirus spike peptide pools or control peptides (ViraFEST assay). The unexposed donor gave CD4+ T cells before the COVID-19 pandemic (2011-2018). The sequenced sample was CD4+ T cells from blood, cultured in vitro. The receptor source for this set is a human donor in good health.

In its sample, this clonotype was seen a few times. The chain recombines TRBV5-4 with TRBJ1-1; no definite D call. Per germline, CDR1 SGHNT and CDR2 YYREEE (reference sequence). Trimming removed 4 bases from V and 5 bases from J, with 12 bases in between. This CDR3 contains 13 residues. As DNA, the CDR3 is TGTGCCAGCAGCCCCGGACGGCCAACTGAAGCTTTCTTT. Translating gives CASSPGRPTEAFF.

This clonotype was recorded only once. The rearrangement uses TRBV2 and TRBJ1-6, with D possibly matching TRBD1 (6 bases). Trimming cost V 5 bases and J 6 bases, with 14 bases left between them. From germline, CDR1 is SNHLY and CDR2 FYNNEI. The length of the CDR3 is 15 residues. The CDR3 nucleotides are TGTGCCAGCAGTACCGACAGGCAACTTAATTCACCCCTCCACTTT. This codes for CASSTDRQLNSPLHF.

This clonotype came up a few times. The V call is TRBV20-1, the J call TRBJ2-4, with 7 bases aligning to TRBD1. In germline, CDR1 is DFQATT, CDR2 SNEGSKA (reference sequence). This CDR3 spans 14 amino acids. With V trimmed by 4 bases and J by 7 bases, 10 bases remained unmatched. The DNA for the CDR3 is TGCAGTGCTACAGACCCCCAAGGGGGCAACATTCAGTACTTC. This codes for CSATDPQGGNIQYF.

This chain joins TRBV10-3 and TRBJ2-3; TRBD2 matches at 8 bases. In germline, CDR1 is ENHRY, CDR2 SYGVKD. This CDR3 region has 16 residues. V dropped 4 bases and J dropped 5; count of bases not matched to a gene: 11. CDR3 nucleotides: TGTGCCATCAGTGGGGTCCCTAGCGGGCCCCAAGATACGCAGTATTTT. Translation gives CAISGVPSGPQDTQYF.

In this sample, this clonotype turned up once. CDR3 loop: CASSYGDRGNSPLHF. CDR3 bases: TGTGCCAGCAGTTACGGGGACAGGGGTAATTCACCCCTCCACTTT. The chain combines TRBV5-6 with TRBJ1-6; 10 bases line up with TRBD1. The CDR3 sequence is 15 residues long. After removal of 5 bases from V and 6 bases from J, the junction contained 5 bases not matched to a gene. Germline lookup yields CDR1 SGHDT and CDR2 YYEEEE.

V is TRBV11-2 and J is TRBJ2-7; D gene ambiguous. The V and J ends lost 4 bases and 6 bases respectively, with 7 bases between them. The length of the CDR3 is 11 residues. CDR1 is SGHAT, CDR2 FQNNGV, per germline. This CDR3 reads CASSWYGEQYF. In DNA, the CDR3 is TGTGCCAGCAGCTGGTACGGCGAGCAGTACTTC.

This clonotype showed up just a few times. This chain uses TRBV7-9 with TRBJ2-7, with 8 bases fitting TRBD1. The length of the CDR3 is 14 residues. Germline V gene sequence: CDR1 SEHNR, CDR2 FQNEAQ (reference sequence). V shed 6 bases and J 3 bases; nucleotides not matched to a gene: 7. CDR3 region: CASSRKGQVYEQYF. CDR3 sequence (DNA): TGTGCCAGCAGTCGTAAGGGACAGGTCTACGAGCAGTACTTC.

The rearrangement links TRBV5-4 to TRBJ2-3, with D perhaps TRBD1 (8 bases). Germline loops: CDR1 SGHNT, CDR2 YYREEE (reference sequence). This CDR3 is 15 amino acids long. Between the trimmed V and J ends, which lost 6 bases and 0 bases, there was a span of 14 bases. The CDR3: CASTGGGSSTDTQYF. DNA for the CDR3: TGTGCCAGCACAGGGGGCGGGAGCAGCACAGATACGCAGTATTTT.

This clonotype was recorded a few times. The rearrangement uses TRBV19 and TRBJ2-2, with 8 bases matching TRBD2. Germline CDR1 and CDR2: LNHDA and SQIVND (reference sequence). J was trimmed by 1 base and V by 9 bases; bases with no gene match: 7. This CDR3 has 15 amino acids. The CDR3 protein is CASARLAGNTGELFF. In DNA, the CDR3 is TGTGCCAGCGCCCGTCTAGCGGGGAACACCGGGGAGCTGTTTTTT.

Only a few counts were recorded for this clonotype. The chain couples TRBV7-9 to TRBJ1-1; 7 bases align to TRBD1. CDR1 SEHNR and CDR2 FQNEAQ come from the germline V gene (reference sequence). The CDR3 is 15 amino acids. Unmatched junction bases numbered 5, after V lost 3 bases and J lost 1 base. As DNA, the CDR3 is TGTGCCAGCAGCTTTGGGGACAGAGCGAACACTGAAGCTTTCTTT. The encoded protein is CASSFGDRANTEAFF.

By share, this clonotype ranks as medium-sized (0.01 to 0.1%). The CDR3: CSARRADGLGNTQYF. The CDR3, as DNA: TGCAGTGCCAGACGGGCGGACGGTTTGGGAAATACGCAGTATTTT. V usage is TRBV20-1 and J usage is TRBJ2-3; D ambiguous. The germline CDR1 and CDR2 sequences are DFQATT and SNEGSKA (reference sequence). The CDR3 contains 15 residues. The V gene lost 6 bases and the J gene lost 7 bases, with 23 bases spanning the gap.

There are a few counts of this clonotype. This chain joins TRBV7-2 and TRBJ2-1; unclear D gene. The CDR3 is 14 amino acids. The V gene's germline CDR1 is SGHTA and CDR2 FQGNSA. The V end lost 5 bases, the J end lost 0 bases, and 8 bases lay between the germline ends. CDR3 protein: CASSLGLSYNEQFF. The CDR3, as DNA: TGTGCCAGCAGCCTCGGTCTCTCCTACAATGAGCAGTTCTTC.

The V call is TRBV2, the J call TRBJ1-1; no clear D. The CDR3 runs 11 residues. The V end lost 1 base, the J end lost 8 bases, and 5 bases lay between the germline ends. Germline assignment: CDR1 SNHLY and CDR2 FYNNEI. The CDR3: CASSEGGEAFF. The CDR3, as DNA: TGTGCCAGCAGTGAAGGAGGGGAAGCTTTCTTT.

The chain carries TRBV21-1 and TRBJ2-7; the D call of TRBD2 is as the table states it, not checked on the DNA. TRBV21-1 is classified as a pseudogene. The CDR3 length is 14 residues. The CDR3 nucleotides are TGTGCCAGCAGCGCACTCCAAGGGACTATAGAGCAGTACTTC. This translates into CASSALQGTIEQYF.

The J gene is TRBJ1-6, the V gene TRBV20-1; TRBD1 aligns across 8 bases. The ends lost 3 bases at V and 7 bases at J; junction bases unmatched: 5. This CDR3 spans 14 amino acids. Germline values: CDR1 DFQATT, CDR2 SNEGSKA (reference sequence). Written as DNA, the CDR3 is TGCAGTGCTAGCAGGGGGCAAGGAAATTCACCCCTCCACTTT. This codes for CSASRGQGNSPLHF.

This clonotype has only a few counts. CDR3 region: CASSPTGQGVGYTF. DNA of the CDR3: TGTGCCAGCAGCCCGACAGGACAGGGCGTTGGCTACACCTTC. This rearrangement joins TRBV7-3 to TRBJ1-2; TRBD1 aligns across 8 bases. V was pared by 5 bases and J by 7 bases, with 9 bases of the junction left unmatched. Germline V gene sequence: CDR1 SGHTA, CDR2 FQGTGA. The CDR3 length is 14 residues.

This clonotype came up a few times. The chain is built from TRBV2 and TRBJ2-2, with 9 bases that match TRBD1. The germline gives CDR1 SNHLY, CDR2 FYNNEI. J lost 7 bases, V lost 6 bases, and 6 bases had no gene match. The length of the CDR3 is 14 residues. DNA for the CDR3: TGTGCCAGCAGGGCACAGGGGGCTTACGGGGAGCTGTTTTTT. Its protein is CASRAQGAYGELFF.

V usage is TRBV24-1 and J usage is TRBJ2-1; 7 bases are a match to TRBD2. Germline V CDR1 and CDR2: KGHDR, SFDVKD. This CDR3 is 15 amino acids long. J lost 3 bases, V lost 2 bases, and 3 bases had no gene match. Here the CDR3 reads CATSDWASGYNEQFF. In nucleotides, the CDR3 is TGTGCCACCAGTGATTGGGCTAGCGGCTACAATGAGCAGTTCTTC.

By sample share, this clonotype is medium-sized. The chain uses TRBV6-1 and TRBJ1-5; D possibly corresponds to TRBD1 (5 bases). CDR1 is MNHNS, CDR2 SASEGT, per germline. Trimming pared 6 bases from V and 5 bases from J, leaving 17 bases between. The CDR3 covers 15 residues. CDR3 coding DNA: TGTGCCAGCAGCTGGGGGGAGGGTAGGGATCAGCCCCAGCATTTT. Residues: CASSWGEGRDQPQHF.

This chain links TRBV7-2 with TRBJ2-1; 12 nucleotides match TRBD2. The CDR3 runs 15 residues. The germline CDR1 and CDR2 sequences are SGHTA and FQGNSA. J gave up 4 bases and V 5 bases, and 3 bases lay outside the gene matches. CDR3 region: CASSRTSGRYNEQFF. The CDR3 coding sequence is TGTGCCAGCAGCCGAACTAGCGGGAGGTACAATGAGCAGTTCTTC.

The CDR3 DNA reads TGTGCCAGCAGTTTATATGAGCAGTTCTTC. Translating it yields CASSLYEQFF. The J gene is TRBJ2-1, the V gene TRBV28, with no clear D. The CDR3 runs to 10 residues. The V end was cut by 1 base, the J end by 8 bases, with 0 bases between. In germline, CDR1 is MDHEN, CDR2 SYDVKM.

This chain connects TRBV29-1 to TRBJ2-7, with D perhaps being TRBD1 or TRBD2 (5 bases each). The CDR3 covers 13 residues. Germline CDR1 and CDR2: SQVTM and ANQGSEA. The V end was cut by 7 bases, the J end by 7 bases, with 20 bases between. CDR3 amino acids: CSGEKLGTREQYF. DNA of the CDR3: TGCAGCGGGGAAAAGCTGGGGACGAGGGAGCAGTACTTC.

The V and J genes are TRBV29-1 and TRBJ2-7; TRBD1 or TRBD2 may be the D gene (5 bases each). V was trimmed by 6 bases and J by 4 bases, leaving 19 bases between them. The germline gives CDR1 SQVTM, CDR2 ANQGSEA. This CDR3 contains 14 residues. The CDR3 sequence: CSVLRRGKAYEQYF. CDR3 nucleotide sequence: TGCAGCGTCTTAAGACGGGGCAAGGCGTACGAGCAGTACTTC.

For the CDR3, the DNA is TGCAGTGCAAAGAATCGACAGGGGGCGAGGGAGCAGTACTTC. It is translated as CSAKNRQGAREQYF. The rearrangement uses TRBV20-1 and TRBJ2-7; 10 bases match TRBD1. CDR3 length equals 14 residues. Germline CDR1 is DFQATT and CDR2 is SNEGSKA (reference sequence). J lost 7 bases, V lost 6 bases, and 12 bases had no gene match.

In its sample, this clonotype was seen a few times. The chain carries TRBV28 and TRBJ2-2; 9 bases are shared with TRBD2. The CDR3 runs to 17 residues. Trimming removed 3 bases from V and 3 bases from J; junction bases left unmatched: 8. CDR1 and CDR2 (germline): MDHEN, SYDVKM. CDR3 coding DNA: TGTGCCAGCAGTTTGATTAGCGGGAGCGGAGACACCGGGGAGCTGTTTTTT. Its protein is CASSLISGSGDTGELFF.

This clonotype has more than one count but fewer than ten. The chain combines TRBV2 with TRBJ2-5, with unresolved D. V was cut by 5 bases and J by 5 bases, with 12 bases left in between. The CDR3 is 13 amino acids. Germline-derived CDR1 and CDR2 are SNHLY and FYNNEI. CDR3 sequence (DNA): TGTGCCAGCAGTATGTTCTTGGCGGAGACCCAGTACTTC. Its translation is CASSMFLAETQYF.

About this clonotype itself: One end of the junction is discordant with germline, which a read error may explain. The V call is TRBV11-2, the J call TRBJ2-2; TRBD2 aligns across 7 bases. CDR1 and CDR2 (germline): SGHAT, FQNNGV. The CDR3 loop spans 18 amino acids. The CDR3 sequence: CASSLERAWRERGGELFF. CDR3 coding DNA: TGTGCCAGCAGCCTAGAGCGGGCATGGAGGGAGCGGGGCGGGGAGCTGTTTTTT.

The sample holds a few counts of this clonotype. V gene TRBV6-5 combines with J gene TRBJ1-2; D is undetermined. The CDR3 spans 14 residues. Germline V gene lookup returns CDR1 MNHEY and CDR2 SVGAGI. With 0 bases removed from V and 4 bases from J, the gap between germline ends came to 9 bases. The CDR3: CASSYSALLYGYTF. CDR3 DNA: TGTGCCAGCAGTTACTCGGCCCTTCTCTATGGCTACACCTTC.